These T cell receptor beta chains were read from a single sample in a study of CD4+ T cells in melanoma. Method: immunoSEQ multiplex PCR; TCRdb's copy keeps in-frame clones and lacks some. The table lists 140,000 or so clones, about nine tenths of them singletons, with less than 2% in the top ten. Receptors originate from a human donor with melanoma. Both conserved end residues are part of each CDR3. The order of the fields is J gene, D gene, V gene, CDR3 DNA, CDR3 protein. A D gene is named only where the DNA matches it firmly.

J: TRBJ1-4
D: NA
V: TRBV5-1
DNA: TGCGCCAGCAGCGTAGGTGGGTCAAATGAAAAACTGTTTTTT
CDR3: CASSVGGSNEKLFF

J: TRBJ1-3
D: NA
V: TRBV18
DNA: TGTGCCAGCTCCAGGGGTACTGCTGGAAACACCATATATTTT
CDR3: CASSRGTAGNTIYF

J: TRBJ2-2
D: NA
V: TRBV14
DNA: TGTGCCAGCAGTGGACCGGGACCCGTTACTACCGGGGAGCTGTTTTTT
CDR3: CASSGPGPVTTGELFF

J: TRBJ2-1
D: TRBD1
V: TRBV10-1
DNA: TGCGCCAGCAGTGGCTCGGACAGGGGGTTCCTTTACAATGAGCAGTTCTTC
CDR3: CASSGSDRGFLYNEQFF

J: TRBJ1-6
D: NA
V: TRBV5-6
DNA: TGTGCCAGCAGCTCAGGGAACAGGAACTATAATTCACCCCTCCACTTT
CDR3: CASSSGNRNYNSPLHF

J: TRBJ2-5
D: NA
V: TRBV5-8
DNA: TGTGCCAGCAGCTCCCGGTCCGGGGAGACCCAGTACTTC
CDR3: CASSSRSGETQYF

J: TRBJ1-2
D: NA
V: TRBV30
DNA: TGTGCCTGGAGCTCCCTTAACTATGGCTACACCTTC
CDR3: CAWSSLNYGYTF

J: TRBJ1-1
D: NA
V: TRBV30
DNA: TGTGCCTGGAGTGTCCTCAGGGTCACTGAAGCTTTCTTT
CDR3: CAWSVLRVTEAFF

J: TRBJ2-3
D: NA
V: TRBV30
DNA: TGTGCCTGGAGTAGCACAGATACGCAGTATTTT
CDR3: CAWSSTDTQYF

J: TRBJ2-6
D: TRBD1
V: TRBV7-3
DNA: TGTGCCAGCAGCTTAGTAGGGGGCGCGGGGGCCAACGTCCTGACTTTC
CDR3: CASSLVGGAGANVLTF